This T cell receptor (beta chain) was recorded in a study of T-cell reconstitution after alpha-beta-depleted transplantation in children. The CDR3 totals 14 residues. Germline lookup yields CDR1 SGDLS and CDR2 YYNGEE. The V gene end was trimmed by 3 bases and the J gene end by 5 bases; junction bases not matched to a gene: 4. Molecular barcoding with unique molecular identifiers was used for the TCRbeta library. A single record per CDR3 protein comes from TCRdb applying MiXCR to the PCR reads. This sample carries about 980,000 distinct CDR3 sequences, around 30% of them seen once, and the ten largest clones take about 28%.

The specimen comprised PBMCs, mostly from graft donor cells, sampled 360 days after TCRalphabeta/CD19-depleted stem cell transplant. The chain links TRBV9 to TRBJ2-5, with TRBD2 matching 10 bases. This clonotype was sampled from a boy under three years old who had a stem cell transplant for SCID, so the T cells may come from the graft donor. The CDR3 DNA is TGTGCCAGCAGCGAGGGGACTAGCGCGGAGACCCAGTACTTC. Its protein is CASSEGTSAETQYF. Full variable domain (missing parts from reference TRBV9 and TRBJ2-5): DSGVTQTPKHLITATGQRVTLRCSPRSGDLSVYWYQQSLDQGLQFLIQYYNGEERAKGNILERFSAQQFPDLHSELNLSSLELGDSALYFCASSEGTSAETQYFGPGTRLLVL.